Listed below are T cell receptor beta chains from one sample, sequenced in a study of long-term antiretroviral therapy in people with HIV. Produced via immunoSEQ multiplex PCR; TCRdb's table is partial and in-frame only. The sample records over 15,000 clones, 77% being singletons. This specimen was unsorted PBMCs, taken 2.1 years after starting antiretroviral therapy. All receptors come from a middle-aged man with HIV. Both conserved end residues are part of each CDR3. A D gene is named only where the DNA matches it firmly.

CDR3 protein: CAWSPGTPGNTIYF; J gene: TRBJ1-3; D gene: -; V gene: TRBV30
CDR3 protein: CASSRQGKYNEQFF; J gene: TRBJ2-1; D gene: TRBD1; V gene: TRBV4-1
CDR3 protein: CASSYSRGSYNEQFF; J gene: TRBJ2-1; D gene: -; V gene: TRBV6-5
CDR3 protein: CASSNPLFGANVLTF; J gene: TRBJ2-6; D gene: -; V gene: TRBV27
CDR3 protein: CASSLRQGYYEQYF; J gene: TRBJ2-7; D gene: TRBD1; V gene: TRBV13
CDR3 protein: CAWRLSNTEAFF; J gene: TRBJ1-1; D gene: -; V gene: TRBV30
CDR3 protein: CASAEGISGNTIYF; J gene: TRBJ1-3; D gene: -; V gene: TRBV12-5
CDR3 protein: CASSQEGNGGRANVLTF; J gene: TRBJ2-6; D gene: -; V gene: TRBV4-1
CDR3 protein: CASSGLRWNTEAFF; J gene: TRBJ1-1; D gene: -; V gene: TRBV6-6
CDR3 protein: CASSRVGEETQYF; J gene: TRBJ2-5; D gene: -; V gene: TRBV18
CDR3 protein: CATVTYGYTF; J gene: TRBJ1-2; D gene: -; V gene: TRBV7-2
CDR3 protein: CASSYGGTEVNYGYTF; J gene: TRBJ1-2; D gene: -; V gene: TRBV6-6
CDR3 protein: CATSDRVSYEQYF; J gene: TRBJ2-7; D gene: TRBD1; V gene: TRBV27
CDR3 protein: CASSFQGSTDTQYF; J gene: TRBJ2-3; D gene: -; V gene: TRBV9
CDR3 protein: CASSIDRDEQFF; J gene: TRBJ2-1; D gene: -; V gene: TRBV19